The 15 T cell receptor beta chains reported below all come from one sample, sequenced in a study of tumor-infiltrating lymphocytes in localized non-small cell lung cancer. Clones were read by immunoSEQ multiplex PCR, and TCRdb kept only the in-frame ones, dropping some. The data hold about 16,000 clones, with around 72% observed a single time. Sequences were obtained from lung tumor tissue. Source of these receptors: a human donor with non-small cell lung cancer.

The chain recombines TRBV6-5 with TRBJ1-2; a possible D gene is TRBD1 (6 bases). Trimming took 3 bases from V and 8 from J, leaving 10 bases between them. Germline V CDR1 and CDR2: MNHEY, SVGAGI. The CDR3 covers 12 residues. This CDR3 reads CASSYQGIGYTF. Here the CDR3 DNA reads TGTGCCAGCAGTTATCAGGGGATCGGCTACACCTTC.

This clone was found a few times. For the CDR3, the DNA is TGTGCCAGCAGTTACGGTGGCGCTACCTATGGCTACACCTTC. Amino acid sequence: CASSYGGATYGYTF. This sequence joins TRBV6-5 and TRBJ1-2; the D is unclear. V lost 2 bases to trimming and J lost 4 bases, with 11 bases between them. From germline, CDR1 is MNHEY and CDR2 SVGAGI. This CDR3 is 14 amino acids long.

V gene TRBV7-3 combines with J gene TRBJ1-2; the match to TRBD1 covers 10 bases. Germline V CDR1 and CDR2: SGHTA, FQGTGA. Unmatched junction bases numbered 7, after V lost 1 base and J lost 8 bases. The CDR3 covers 15 residues. CDR3 coding DNA: TGTGCCAGCAGCTTAATGGGGACAGGGGATGGGGGCTACACCTTC. This codes for CASSLMGTGDGGYTF.

This chain uses TRBV9 with TRBJ2-6; D unclear. Germline CDR1 reads SGDLS; CDR2 reads YYNGEE. The V and J ends lost 0 bases and 0 bases respectively, with 7 bases between them. This CDR3 region has 16 residues. The DNA for the CDR3 is TGTGCCAGCAGCGTAGATGTCCCCTCTGGGGCCAACGTCCTGACTTTC. Translating gives CASSVDVPSGANVLTF.

This clone came up once. This chain links TRBV10-3 with TRBJ1-4; D possibly corresponds to TRBD1 (6 bases). Germline V gene sequence: CDR1 ENHRY, CDR2 SYGVKD. V was clipped by 10 bases and J by 0 bases, with 9 bases between them. The CDR3 totals 13 residues. The CDR3 spells CASGTTTNEKLFF. Written as DNA, the CDR3 is TGTGCCAGCGGGACAACAACTAATGAAAAACTGTTTTTT.

The chain employs TRBV19 and TRBJ2-6; D is unclear. V was shortened by 1 base and J by 0 bases, with 4 bases between the two germline ends. Germline lookup yields CDR1 LNHDA and CDR2 SQIVND (reference sequence). The CDR3 contains 15 residues. This chain's CDR3 is CASSIGDSGANVLTF. The CDR3 DNA reads TGTGCCAGTAGTATAGGAGACTCTGGGGCCAACGTCCTGACTTTC.

V gene TRBV7-9 combines with J gene TRBJ2-2; the D is unclear. CDR3 size: 15 residues. Looked up from germline, CDR1 is SEHNR and CDR2 is FQNEAQ (reference sequence). The V and J ends lost 3 bases and 3 bases respectively, with 11 bases between them. The DNA for the CDR3 is TGTGCCAGCAGCTTCCCCCCCCACGACACCGGGGAGCTGTTTTTT. Amino acid sequence: CASSFPPHDTGELFF.

The chain carries TRBV10-3 and TRBJ1-1; the D gene is possibly TRBD1 (5 bases). This CDR3 comprises 18 residues. V lost 0 bases to trimming and J lost 1 base, with 18 bases between them. In germline, CDR1 is ENHRY, CDR2 SYGVKD. In DNA, the CDR3 is TGTGCCATCAGTGAGTCCGACGGGGGGAGCCCTGAGAACACTGAAGCTTTCTTT. This encodes CAISESDGGSPENTEAFF.

In this sample, this clone turned up a few times. The CDR3 reads CASSLKGGYTF. Written as DNA, the CDR3 is TGTGCCAGCAGCCTAAAGGGTGGCTACACCTTC. This chain links TRBV7-9 with TRBJ1-2; D uncertain. Per the germline V gene, CDR1 is SEHNR and CDR2 is FQNEAQ (reference sequence). The CDR3 length is 11 residues. V was cut by 5 bases and J by 7 bases, with 8 bases left in between. Using reference TRBV7-9 and TRBJ1-2 for the parts outside the CDR3, the full variable domain is DTGVSQNPRHKITKRGQNVTFRCDPISEHNRLYWYRQTLGQGPEFLTYFQNEAQLEKSRLLSDRFSAERPKGSFSTLEIQRTEQGDSAMYLCASSLKGGYTFGSGTRLTVV.

The chain couples TRBV28 to TRBJ2-5; D may be TRBD1 (6 bases). CDR3 length equals 15 residues. The germline CDR1 and CDR2 sequences are MDHEN and SYDVKM. Trimming took 6 bases from V and 2 from J, leaving 16 bases between them. Written as DNA, the CDR3 is TGTGCCAGCAGCCCCGGGACACTGGCACAAGAGACCCAGTACTTC. Translating it yields CASSPGTLAQETQYF.

CDR3 sequence (DNA): TGTGCCAGCAGCTTAGCGTCACCGAAAGCCAACTATGGCTACACCTTC. Translating gives CASSLASPKANYGYTF. V and J are TRBV7-2 and TRBJ1-2; unclear D gene. This CDR3 has 16 amino acids. V lost 0 bases to trimming and J lost 2 bases, with 13 bases between them. Germline V lookup: CDR1 SGHTA, CDR2 FQGNSA.

This rearrangement joins TRBV29-1 to TRBJ2-2, with D possibly TRBD1 on 6 matching bases. This CDR3 region has 13 residues. Germline CDR1 reads SQVTM; CDR2 reads ANQGSEA. V shed 7 bases and J shed 0 bases, with 9 bases lying between them. CDR3 sequence reads: CSGGQTNTGELFF. The CDR3 DNA sequence: TGCAGCGGTGGACAGACGAACACCGGGGAGCTGTTTTTT.

This sequence joins TRBV7-2 and TRBJ2-5, with no clear D. This CDR3 is built from 15 residues. Germline V CDR1 and CDR2: SGHTA, FQGNSA. V was cut by 5 bases and J by 2 bases, with 15 bases left in between. In DNA form, the CDR3 reads TGTGCCAGCAGCGCCGATTACCTCCGTCAAGAGACCCAGTACTTC. It codes for CASSADYLRQETQYF.

This sequence joins TRBV7-2 and TRBJ1-2; possibly TRBD1 for D (5 bases). The V and J ends lost 4 bases and 7 bases respectively, with 16 bases between them. This CDR3 has 14 amino acids. The germline V gene has CDR1 SGHTA and CDR2 FQGNSA. This chain's CDR3 is CASSSPTVLSGYTF. In nucleotides, the CDR3 is TGTGCCAGCAGCTCTCCGACAGTCCTCTCTGGCTACACCTTC.

The chain links TRBV6-4 to TRBJ2-3; TRBD1 matches at 7 bases. The J segment lost 4 bases and the V segment lost 6 bases, leaving 4 bases of the junction unmatched. CDR1 and CDR2 (germline): MRHNA, SNTAGT. CDR3 length: 13 residues. In DNA form, the CDR3 reads TGTGCCAGCAGCGACAGGGTCGCAGATACGCAGTATTTT. This encodes CASSDRVADTQYF.